A selection of T cell receptor beta chains follows, all from one sample in a study of cytomegalovirus exposure and HLA in healthy donors. Sequencing was performed with immunoSEQ multiplex PCR; in TCRdb, only in-frame clones are kept and a portion is missing. The sample lists 90,000 to 130,000 clones; 65% to 75% were seen once. Input material: PBMCs. These receptors were collected from a man aged 25 to 40 in good health and CMV-seropositive. Each CDR3 is given with its conserved first and last residue. D genes are given only for firm matches. Size values are once, few and many counts, or a class for expanded clones, and some rows have none.

j_gene: TRBJ1-1; abundance: -; v_gene: TRBV11-2; d_gene: -; CDR3aa: CASSPKGHRGTEAFF; CDR3nt: TGTGCCAGCAGCCCAAAGGGACACCGGGGCACTGAAGCTTTCTTT
j_gene: TRBJ1-1; abundance: few; v_gene: TRBV5-1; d_gene: -; CDR3aa: CASSPQGGTEAFF; CDR3nt: TGCGCCAGCAGCCCGCAGGGAGGGACTGAAGCTTTCTTT
j_gene: TRBJ2-1; abundance: -; v_gene: TRBV4-1; d_gene: -; CDR3aa: CASSQGEREGLGNEQFF; CDR3nt: TGCGCCAGCAGCCAAGGGGAGCGTGAGGGATTGGGAAATGAGCAGTTCTTC
j_gene: TRBJ1-1; abundance: few; v_gene: TRBV5-4; d_gene: TRBD1; CDR3aa: CASSWQGASEAFF; CDR3nt: TGTGCCAGCAGCTGGCAGGGGGCCTCTGAAGCTTTCTTT
j_gene: TRBJ1-2; abundance: -; v_gene: TRBV5-6; d_gene: -; CDR3aa: CASSLTGSRANYGYTF; CDR3nt: TGTGCCAGCAGCTTAACAGGGTCCCGGGCGAACTATGGCTACACCTTC
j_gene: TRBJ2-7; abundance: -; v_gene: TRBV5-1; d_gene: -; CDR3aa: CASSFPGWEQYF; CDR3nt: TGCGCCAGCAGCTTCCCAGGGTGGGAGCAGTACTTC
j_gene: TRBJ1-2; abundance: -; v_gene: TRBV4-3; d_gene: -; CDR3aa: CASSQSTGRAYTF; CDR3nt: TGCGCCAGCAGCCAATCAACAGGGAGGGCCTACACCTTC
j_gene: TRBJ2-5; abundance: many; v_gene: TRBV2; d_gene: TRBD2; CDR3aa: CASSGGLAGGQTQYF; CDR3nt: TGTGCCAGCAGTGGAGGACTAGCGGGGGGCCAGACCCAGTACTTC
j_gene: TRBJ2-7; abundance: few; v_gene: TRBV4-3; d_gene: TRBD1; CDR3aa: CASSPRTGLSYEQYF; CDR3nt: TGCGCCAGCAGCCCGCGGACAGGGCTCTCCTACGAGCAGTACTTC
j_gene: TRBJ2-7; abundance: -; v_gene: TRBV18; d_gene: TRBD1; CDR3aa: CASSPAGTGNYEQYF; CDR3nt: TGTGCCAGCTCACCAGCCGGGACAGGGAACTACGAGCAGTACTTC
j_gene: TRBJ2-7; abundance: few; v_gene: TRBV29-1; d_gene: -; CDR3aa: CSAQGNYEQYF; CDR3nt: TGCAGCGCCCAGGGGAACTACGAGCAGTACTTC
j_gene: TRBJ2-3; abundance: -; v_gene: TRBV7-9; d_gene: -; CDR3aa: CSSSFTREDTQYF; CDR3nt: TGTTCCAGCAGCTTTACCCGGGAAGATACGCAGTATTTT
j_gene: TRBJ1-5; abundance: -; v_gene: TRBV7-9; d_gene: TRBD1; CDR3aa: CASSPDRGLVGRGQPQHF; CDR3nt: TGTGCCAGCAGCCCTGACAGGGGATTGGTGGGCAGGGGTCAGCCCCAGCATTTT
j_gene: TRBJ1-3; abundance: -; v_gene: TRBV6-1; d_gene: -; CDR3aa: CVVGRASGNTIYF; CDR3nt: TGTGTTGTGGGCAGGGCCTCTGGAAACACCATATATTTT
j_gene: TRBJ2-3; abundance: -; v_gene: TRBV28; d_gene: -; CDR3aa: CASSLLSTDTQYF; CDR3nt: TGTGCCAGCAGTTTACTAAGCACAGATACGCAGTATTTT
j_gene: TRBJ1-2; abundance: once; v_gene: TRBV19; d_gene: TRBD1; CDR3aa: CASSKTGGYGYTF; CDR3nt: TGTGCCAGTAGTAAGACAGGGGGTTATGGCTACACCTTC
j_gene: TRBJ2-3; abundance: -; v_gene: TRBV29-1; d_gene: -; CDR3aa: CSAGVSTDTQYF; CDR3nt: TGCAGCGCGGGGGTTAGCACAGATACGCAGTATTTT
j_gene: TRBJ1-5; abundance: -; v_gene: TRBV23-1; d_gene: TRBD1; CDR3aa: CASTRTGGDNNQPQHF; CDR3nt: TGCGCCAGCACCCGAACAGGGGGCGATAACAATCAGCCCCAGCATTTT
j_gene: TRBJ2-1; abundance: -; v_gene: TRBV6-4; d_gene: -; CDR3aa: CASSDSSSYNEQFF; CDR3nt: TGTGCCAGCAGTGACTCGAGCTCCTACAATGAGCAGTTCTTC
j_gene: TRBJ1-1; abundance: few; v_gene: TRBV2; d_gene: -; CDR3aa: CASSYDRSTEAFF; CDR3nt: TGTGCCAGCAGTTACGACAGGAGCACTGAAGCTTTCTTT
j_gene: TRBJ1-6; abundance: -; v_gene: TRBV2; d_gene: -; CDR3aa: CASNGGGAGEYGIPLHF; CDR3nt: TGTGCCAGCAACGGGGGAGGGGCAGGGGAGTACGGAATTCCCCTCCACTTT
j_gene: TRBJ1-2; abundance: -; v_gene: TRBV2; d_gene: -; CDR3aa: CASSTDRNYGYTF; CDR3nt: TGTGCCAGCAGTACTGACAGGAACTATGGCTACACCTTC
j_gene: TRBJ2-1; abundance: -; v_gene: TRBV5-1; d_gene: -; CDR3aa: CASSLARGAYNEQFF; CDR3nt: TGCGCCAGCAGCTTGGCCAGGGGTGCCTACAATGAGCAGTTCTTC
j_gene: TRBJ2-5; abundance: -; v_gene: TRBV11-2; d_gene: -; CDR3aa: CASSLTSGQETQYF; CDR3nt: TGTGCCAGCAGCTTAACCTCGGGCCAAGAGACCCAGTACTTC
j_gene: TRBJ2-3; abundance: once; v_gene: TRBV9; d_gene: TRBD2; CDR3aa: CASSTGLAGFTDTQYF; CDR3nt: TGTGCCAGCAGCACGGGACTAGCGGGGTTCACAGATACGCAGTATTTT
j_gene: TRBJ2-4; abundance: -; v_gene: TRBV5-4; d_gene: TRBD1; CDR3aa: CASSTGTGGPKNIQYF; CDR3nt: TGTGCCAGCAGCACTGGGACAGGGGGCCCTAAAAACATTCAGTACTTC
j_gene: TRBJ2-3; abundance: -; v_gene: TRBV7-6; d_gene: TRBD2; CDR3aa: CASSLGTSGGTDTQYF; CDR3nt: TGTGCCAGCAGCCTAGGGACTAGCGGGGGCACAGATACGCAGTATTTT
j_gene: TRBJ2-2; abundance: -; v_gene: TRBV28; d_gene: TRBD1; CDR3aa: CASTSALDRGRTGELFF; CDR3nt: TGTGCCAGCACCTCAGCTTTGGACAGGGGGCGCACCGGGGAGCTGTTTTTT
j_gene: TRBJ1-1; abundance: -; v_gene: TRBV5-4; d_gene: -; CDR3aa: CASSFNSGWDTEAFF; CDR3nt: TGTGCCAGCAGCTTTAATTCAGGGTGGGACACTGAAGCTTTCTTT
j_gene: TRBJ1-5; abundance: once; v_gene: TRBV14; d_gene: -; CDR3aa: CASRRRGEGNQPQHF; CDR3nt: TGTGCCAGCAGGCGTCGTGGTGAGGGCAATCAGCCCCAGCATTTT